This T cell receptor (beta chain) was identified in a study of shared clonotypes between healthy human individuals. Across the whole study: Aged between 18 and 49, the donors were a couple of women and a few men.

Across several immunoSEQ plates, the genomic DNA of each subset was split evenly. Here immunoSEQ multiplex PCR was the method, and the copy in TCRdb shows in-frame clones only, minus some. The sample carries about 2.4 million clones, 80% to 95% recorded once. The germline V gene has CDR1 SGHTA and CDR2 FQGTGA. CDR3 size: 14 residues. V dropped 7 bases and J dropped 0 bases, with 10 bases sitting between them. With regard to this clone: Antigen specificity is unknown.

General observations from the study: Naive subsets generally had larger estimated richness than memory subsets. Rarefaction gave evidence that sorted-subset sequencing remained incomplete despite large depth.

The sample consisted of naive CD4+ T cells from PBMCs. Subset denoted: CD45RA+ positively selected. The source is a man younger than 30 in good health. Some clones in this sample may be carry-over from other donors' samples. This chain joins TRBV7-3 and TRBJ2-1; D gene unclear. CDR3 protein: CASIIRSSYNEQFF. In nucleotides, the CDR3 is TGTGCCAGCATTATAAGGAGCTCCTACAATGAGCAGTTCTTC.